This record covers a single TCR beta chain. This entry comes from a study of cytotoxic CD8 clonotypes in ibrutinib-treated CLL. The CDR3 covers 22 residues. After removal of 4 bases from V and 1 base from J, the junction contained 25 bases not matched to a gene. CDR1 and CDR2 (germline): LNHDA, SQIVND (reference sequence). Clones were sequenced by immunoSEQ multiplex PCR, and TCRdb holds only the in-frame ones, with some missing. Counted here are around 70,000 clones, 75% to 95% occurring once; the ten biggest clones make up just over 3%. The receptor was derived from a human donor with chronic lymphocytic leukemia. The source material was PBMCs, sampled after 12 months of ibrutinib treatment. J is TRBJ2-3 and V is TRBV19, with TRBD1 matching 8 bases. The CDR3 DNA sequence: TGTGCCAGTAGTACAATACCCCCAGGGGGCGCCCCCCTTGAGTTCGGCACAGATACGCAGTATTTT. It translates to CASSTIPPGGAPLEFGTDTQYF. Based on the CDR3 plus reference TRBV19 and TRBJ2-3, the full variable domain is DGGITQSPKYLFRKEGQNVTLSCEQNLNHDAMYWYRQDPGQGLRLIYYSQIVNDFQKGDIAEGYSVSREKKESFPLTVTSAQKNPTAFYLCASSTIPPGGAPLEFGTDTQYFGPGTRLTVL.